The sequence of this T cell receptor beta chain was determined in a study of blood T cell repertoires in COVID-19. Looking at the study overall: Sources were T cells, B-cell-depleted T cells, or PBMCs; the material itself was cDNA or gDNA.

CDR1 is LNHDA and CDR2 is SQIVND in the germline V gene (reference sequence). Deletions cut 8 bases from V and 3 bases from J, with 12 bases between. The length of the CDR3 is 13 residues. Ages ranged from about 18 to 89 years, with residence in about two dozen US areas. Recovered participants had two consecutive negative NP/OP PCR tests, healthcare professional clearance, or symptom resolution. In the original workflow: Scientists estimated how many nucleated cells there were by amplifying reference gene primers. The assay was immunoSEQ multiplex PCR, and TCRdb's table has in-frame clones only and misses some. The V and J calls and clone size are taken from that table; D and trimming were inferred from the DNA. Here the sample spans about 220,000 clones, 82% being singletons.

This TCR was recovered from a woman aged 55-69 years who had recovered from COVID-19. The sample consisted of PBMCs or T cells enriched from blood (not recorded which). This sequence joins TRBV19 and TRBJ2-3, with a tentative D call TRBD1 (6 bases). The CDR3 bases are TGTGCCAGTCAGGGGCTCTCTACAGATACGCAGTATTTT. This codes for CASQGLSTDTQYF.